These T cell receptor beta chains were read from a single sample in a study of blood T cell repertoires in COVID-19. The repertoire was sequenced with immunoSEQ multiplex PCR; TCRdb's copy has only in-frame clones and lacks some. The top ten clones hold about 1.7% of a sample with about 97,000 clones, just over 90% of them seen once. The sample taken for sequencing was peripheral blood. These receptors all stem from a man aged 55 to 70 with acute or convalescent COVID-19. Each CDR3 is given with its conserved first and last residue. Each record gives: clone size, V gene, J gene, D gene, CDR3 protein, CDR3 DNA. The D gene is left open where the match is weak. Not every row has a clone size; where given, it reads once, few, many or a size class.

clone_size: .; v_call: TRBV4-2; j_call: TRBJ1-4; d_call: TRBD1; cdr3_aa: CASSPGGRNEKLFF; cdr3_nt: TGTGCCAGCAGCCCAGGGGGCCGAAATGAAAAACTGTTTTTT
clone_size: .; v_call: TRBV5-1; j_call: TRBJ1-2; d_call: TRBD1; cdr3_aa: CASSIKPGQGAIKDGYTF; cdr3_nt: TGCGCCAGCAGTATAAAACCGGGACAGGGGGCAATAAAGGATGGCTACACCTTC
clone_size: once; v_call: TRBV4-1; j_call: TRBJ1-1; d_call: TRBD1; cdr3_aa: CASSQDAGDRVRGMNTEAFF; cdr3_nt: TGCGCCAGCAGCCAAGATGCAGGGGACAGGGTAAGGGGAATGAACACTGAAGCTTTCTTT
clone_size: .; v_call: TRBV10-3; j_call: TRBJ2-1; d_call: TRBD2; cdr3_aa: CAIRLGTSGGVREQFF; cdr3_nt: TGTGCCATCAGGCTTGGGACTAGCGGGGGGGTAAGAGAGCAGTTCTTC
clone_size: .; v_call: TRBV6-5; j_call: TRBJ2-1; d_call: TRBD1; cdr3_aa: CASSPTDRGPHEQFF; cdr3_nt: TGTGCCAGCAGTCCGACGGACAGGGGTCCCCATGAGCAGTTCTTC
clone_size: .; v_call: TRBV6-2/TRBV6-3; j_call: TRBJ1-1; d_call: .; cdr3_aa: CASSFSGGTTEAFF; cdr3_nt: TGTGCCAGCAGTTTCTCGGGGGGGACCACTGAAGCTTTCTTT
clone_size: .; v_call: TRBV27; j_call: TRBJ1-5; d_call: TRBD1; cdr3_aa: CASGRTGDSNQPQHF; cdr3_nt: TGTGCCAGCGGGAGGACAGGCGATAGCAATCAGCCCCAGCATTTT
clone_size: .; v_call: TRBV5-1; j_call: TRBJ1-1; d_call: .; cdr3_aa: CASSSQGNTEAFF; cdr3_nt: TGCGCCAGCAGCTCACAGGGGAACACTGAAGCTTTCTTT
clone_size: .; v_call: TRBV5-4; j_call: TRBJ1-4; d_call: .; cdr3_aa: CASSLGNEEKLFF; cdr3_nt: TGTGCCAGCAGCTTGGGTAATGAGGAAAAACTGTTTTTT
clone_size: few; v_call: TRBV7-6; j_call: TRBJ2-1; d_call: .; cdr3_aa: CASSFLIGESNEQFF; cdr3_nt: TGTGCCAGCAGCTTCCTCATTGGAGAGTCTAATGAGCAGTTCTTC
clone_size: .; v_call: TRBV2; j_call: TRBJ1-1; d_call: .; cdr3_aa: CASRAGQSNTEAFF; cdr3_nt: TGTGCCAGCAGAGCTGGACAGTCGAACACTGAAGCTTTCTTT
clone_size: .; v_call: TRBV2; j_call: TRBJ1-1; d_call: TRBD1; cdr3_aa: CASSEDRGNTEAFF; cdr3_nt: TGTGCCAGCAGTGAGGACAGGGGGAACACTGAAGCTTTCTTT
clone_size: .; v_call: TRBV4-2; j_call: TRBJ1-2; d_call: TRBD1; cdr3_aa: CASSQEGQGNYGYTF; cdr3_nt: TGTGCCAGCAGCCAAGAGGGACAGGGGAACTATGGCTACACCTTC
clone_size: .; v_call: TRBV7-8; j_call: TRBJ2-2; d_call: TRBD1; cdr3_aa: CASSPPGQGRNTGELFF; cdr3_nt: TGTGCCAGCAGCCCACCGGGACAGGGGAGAAACACCGGGGAGCTGTTTTTT
clone_size: .; v_call: TRBV3-1/TRBV3-2; j_call: TRBJ1-6; d_call: TRBD1; cdr3_aa: CASSRTGGNSPLHF; cdr3_nt: TGTGCCAGCAGCCGGACAGGGGGTAATTCACCCCTCCACTTT
clone_size: .; v_call: TRBV27; j_call: TRBJ1-2; d_call: TRBD1; cdr3_aa: CASRQGLANYGYTF; cdr3_nt: TGTGCCAGTAGACAGGGCCTAGCTAACTATGGCTACACCTTC
clone_size: .; v_call: TRBV5-1; j_call: TRBJ1-1; d_call: .; cdr3_aa: CASSLVSGPNTEAFF; cdr3_nt: TGCGCCAGCAGCTTGGTGTCAGGGCCGAACACTGAAGCTTTCTTT
clone_size: .; v_call: TRBV11-2; j_call: TRBJ2-1; d_call: TRBD2; cdr3_aa: CASNQRTSSYNEQFF; cdr3_nt: TGTGCCAGCAACCAGCGGACTAGCTCCTACAATGAGCAGTTCTTC
clone_size: once; v_call: TRBV6-1; j_call: TRBJ2-1; d_call: TRBD1; cdr3_aa: CASSEQGALNEQFF; cdr3_nt: TGTGCCAGCAGTGAACAGGGGGCTCTCAATGAGCAGTTCTTC
clone_size: once; v_call: TRBV3-1/TRBV3-2; j_call: TRBJ2-3; d_call: .; cdr3_aa: CASSPRTTTHTQYF; cdr3_nt: TGTGCCAGCAGCCCCCGGACTACCACACATACGCAGTATTTT
clone_size: .; v_call: TRBV15; j_call: TRBJ1-2; d_call: TRBD1; cdr3_aa: CATSREYGGGDGYTF; cdr3_nt: TGTGCCACCAGCAGAGAGTACGGAGGGGGCGATGGCTACACCTTC
clone_size: once; v_call: TRBV5-1; j_call: TRBJ2-5; d_call: .; cdr3_aa: CASSVQGREETQYF; cdr3_nt: TGCGCCAGCAGCGTGCAGGGGAGGGAAGAGACCCAGTACTTC
clone_size: .; v_call: TRBV12-5; j_call: TRBJ1-6; d_call: TRBD1; cdr3_aa: CASGLVYFGGTGASYNSPLHF; cdr3_nt: TGTGCTAGTGGTTTGGTATATTTTGGCGGGACAGGGGCCTCCTATAATTCACCCCTCCACTTT
clone_size: .; v_call: TRBV2; j_call: TRBJ2-7; d_call: .; cdr3_aa: CASINPGGEQYF; cdr3_nt: TGTGCCAGCATCAACCCCGGGGGCGAGCAGTACTTC
clone_size: .; v_call: TRBV7-9; j_call: TRBJ1-4; d_call: TRBD1; cdr3_aa: CASSPQGQRTNEKLFF; cdr3_nt: TGTGCCAGCAGCCCACAGGGGCAGCGCACTAATGAAAAACTGTTTTTT
clone_size: few; v_call: TRBV2; j_call: TRBJ2-6; d_call: .; cdr3_aa: CASSDRSGANVLTF; cdr3_nt: TGTGCCAGCAGTGACCGCTCTGGGGCCAACGTCCTGACTTTC
clone_size: once; v_call: TRBV5-1; j_call: TRBJ1-2; d_call: TRBD1; cdr3_aa: CASSWTGLYGYTF; cdr3_nt: TGCGCCAGCAGCTGGACAGGGCTCTATGGCTACACCTTC
clone_size: .; v_call: TRBV27; j_call: TRBJ1-4; d_call: TRBD1; cdr3_aa: CASSPGTGRATNEKLFF; cdr3_nt: TGTGCCAGCAGTCCCGGGACAGGGCGAGCAACTAATGAAAAACTGTTTTTT
clone_size: .; v_call: TRBV28; j_call: TRBJ1-5; d_call: TRBD1; cdr3_aa: CASSLGGTGNQPQHF; cdr3_nt: TGTGCCAGCAGTTTAGGAGGGACAGGCAATCAGCCCCAGCATTTT